These 5 T cell receptor beta chains came from one sample sequenced in a study of molecular identifiers for immune sequencing clone quantification. TCRdb reprocessed the PCR reads with MiXCR, giving one entry per CDR3 protein. The table has over 300,000 distinct CDR3 sequences, 24% seen once. What was sequenced was naive CD8+ T cells from blood, with Jurkat cell RNA spiked in. Stated subset: FACS-sorted CD8+CD4-CCR7+CD45RA+ naive T cells. The receptors here all came from a human donor in good health. Some libraries in this study had Jurkat cell RNA spiked in.

The rearrangement links TRBV6-5 to TRBJ2-7; D remains unclear. Between the trimmed V and J ends, which lost 5 bases and 2 bases, there was a span of 25 bases. The length of the CDR3 is 18 residues. The V gene's germline CDR1 is MNHEY and CDR2 SVGAGI. The CDR3 region has the DNA TGTGCCAGCAGTCCCAGTAAGAACTTCGGACCTTCCACCTACGAGCAGTACTTC. This encodes CASSPSKNFGPSTYEQYF.

This clonotype was observed at least ten times. The chain is built from TRBV4-3 and TRBJ1-4, with no clear D. V was shortened by 0 bases and J by 10 bases, with 9 bases between the two germline ends. The CDR3 totals 13 residues. CDR1 and CDR2 (germline): LGHNA, YSLEER. The CDR3 sequence: CASSQDSGGKLFF. The CDR3 DNA reads as TGCGCCAGCAGCCAAGACTCTGGTGGAAAACTGTTTTTT.

This clonotype was picked up many times. This sequence joins TRBV12-3 or TRBV12-4 and TRBJ1-1; no definite D call. Trimming shortened V by 9 bases and J by 7 bases, and 18 bases separated the two germline ends. The CDR3 has 13 amino acids. The CDR3 is CASLLGLYSEAFF. DNA for the CDR3: TGTGCCAGTCTACTCGGACTATACAGTGAAGCTTTCTTT.

This clonotype was counted between two and nine times. The rearrangement links TRBV5-4 to TRBJ2-3, with a weak D call TRBD2 (6 bases). CDR3 length: 14 residues. The V and J ends lost 4 bases and 2 bases respectively, with 11 bases between them. Germline lookup yields CDR1 SGHNT and CDR2 YYREEE (reference sequence). CDR3 protein: CASSQGLDTDTQYF. Written as DNA, the CDR3 is TGTGCCAGCAGCCAGGGACTCGACACAGATACGCAGTATTTT.

This clonotype was recorded once. Mismatch with germline at one junction end may stem from a read error. The genes are TRBV15 and TRBJ2-7; possibly TRBD1 for D (5 bases). CDR1 LNHNV and CDR2 YYDKDF come from the germline V gene (reference sequence). The CDR3 is 14 residues long. The CDR3 DNA is TGTGCCGCCAGCAGCGACAGAGCCTCCTACGAGCAGTACTTC. Residues: CAASSDRASYEQYF.